The source of this T cell receptor beta chain is a study of blood T cell repertoires in COVID-19. This CDR3 is 14 amino acids long. With 3 bases removed from V and 2 bases from J, the gap between germline ends came to 9 bases. Germline CDR1 is MDHEN and CDR2 is SYDVKM. Profiling relied on immunoSEQ multiplex PCR, and the TCRdb table lists in-frame clones only, not all of them. This sample carries approximately 30,000 clones, around 84% of them seen once, and the ten largest clones take 14%. This clone occurred once. Sequences were obtained from peripheral blood. The gene calls are TRBV28 and TRBJ2-3, with TRBD2 as a possible D gene (6 bases). The sequence was obtained from a human donor with acute or convalescent COVID-19. The donor label of this sample is uncertain. The CDR3, as DNA: TGTGCCAGCAGTTTTAAGCGGGCCACAGATACGCAGTATTTT. Residues: CASSFKRATDTQYF.